The T cell receptor (beta chain) under discussion was sequenced for a study of CD8 T cells in Susac syndrome. Findings of the study overall: In Susac syndrome, CD4+ T cell repertoires lacked any clonal expansion.

This CDR3 comprises 13 residues. Looked up from germline, CDR1 is SGHDN and CDR2 is FVKESK. Random hexamers served to reverse transcribe roughly 0.45 to 1 ug RNA. immunoSEQ multiplex PCR amplified TCR beta CDR3 across 54 Vbeta, 13 Jbeta. TCRdb ran MiXCR on the immunoSEQ multiplex PCR reads and lists one entry per CDR3 protein. The sample has approximately 190,000 distinct CDR3 sequences; approximately 94% are singletons. The recently defined diagnostic criteria for definite or probable disease were met by the Susac syndrome patients. Both CD4+ and CD8+ T cells were negatively isolated, and TEMRA cells underwent FACS enrichment. In regard to this clonotype: Antigen: not known. The junction does not match germline at one end; this may be a read error.

What was sequenced was CD4+ T cells from PBMCs. The chain couples TRBV14 to TRBJ1-5; D is unclear. The receptor's source is a human donor with Susac syndrome. This CDR3 reads CASSQDRGSRLTF. The CDR3 nucleotides are TGTGCCAGCAGCCAAGATCGAGGGTCCAGACTTACATTT.